Described below is a single T cell receptor (beta chain) sequence and its context. Its cognate antigen is unknown. The source of the sample is a study of T cell responses to AZD1222 COVID-19 vaccine. Study-level findings and limits: Mostly white British, mostly female donors; authors suggested clonal diversity may be underestimated.

Trimming removed 7 bases from V and 8 bases from J; junction bases left unmatched: 20. The CDR3 length is 18 residues. The germline V gene encodes CDR1 SGHAT and CDR2 FQNNGV. Generated by immunoSEQ multiplex PCR, the TCRdb table keeps only in-frame clones and is missing some. The sample yields roughly 97,000 clones, over 70% seen once. Here the sequenced sample was peripheral blood, taken on day 0 of AZD1222 vaccination. The chain carries TRBV11-2 and TRBJ2-4; the match to TRBD2 covers 10 bases. This clonotype was obtained from an adult in good health. DNA for the CDR3: TGTGCCAGCACCGAAGCTAGTGGGACTAGCGCTCCGGCGGACATTCAGTACTTC. As protein: CASTEASGTSAPADIQYF.